This TCR beta chain was sequenced during a study of response to subunit inactivated influenza vaccine (dated by TCRdb to the late 2010s). Broadly, across the study: Deep quantitative profiling of the T cell receptor repertoire was used in the study to follow responses to a trivalent subunit inactivated influenza vaccine.

The study at large found these results: It was suggested by the authors that each seasonal influenza vaccination may recruit only a limited number of new T cells.

For CDR1 and CDR2, the germline V gene lists KGHSH and LQKENI. The CDR3 runs 16 amino acids, cysteine and phenylalanine included. Here the CDR3 DNA is all that survives: 48 bases in frame from base 1. The germline V and J ends show losses of 6 bases and 3 bases respectively, and no gene match explains 11 bases of the junction. Only a few counts were recorded for this clonotype. Its antigen remains undetermined. Per-base qualities were not stored, and no clone one base away is much larger. The library came from RT-PCR. These reads were obtained on an Illumina HiSeq 2500. TCRdb redid the processing of the public reads, applying fastp at Q25 and MiXCR, and retained in-frame beta chains. Each entry is one CDR3 protein sequence, shown with its most common DNA and genes. Present in this sample are around 750,000 distinct CDR3 sequences, 21% of which were seen just once. The ten largest clones take up roughly a tenth of the sample.

This clonotype originated in a man aged 50-60 years who received an inactivated influenza vaccine. Donor details come from another sample of the same person, matched by shared clones. The sample here was PBMCs from blood, taken roughly 5 days after vaccination. The V and J genes are TRBV18 and TRBJ2-7, with 10 central nucleotides matching TRBD1. The CDR3 reads as follows: CASSPVGQGSYYEQYF. In nucleotides, the sequence is TGTGCCAGCTCCCCAGTGGGACAGGGGAGCTACTACGAGCAGTACTTC.